This T cell receptor beta chain was sequenced for a study of Ad26.COV2.S vaccination and SARS-CoV-2 variants. This table comes from immunoSEQ multiplex PCR, and its TCRdb copy is limited to in-frame clones, with some not included. The sample carries hundreds of thousands of clones, 89% recorded once. As for treatment: around 19 received Ad26.COV2.S at low or high dose, single or two shots; 5 received placebo; per-sample allocation not given. Following the first vaccine or placebo injection, samples were taken on day 63. An adult donor aged 18-55 years was enrolled in Boston. What was given as vaccine was an Ad26 vector encoding Wuhan-strain SARS-CoV-2 spike. Study conclusions and caveats: Responses of spike-specific T cells (both CD8+ and CD4+) reportedly showed substantial breadth after vaccination. Vaccine and placebo recipients had similar non-spike TCR breadth.

The germline V gene has CDR1 SGHTA and CDR2 FQGTGA. This CDR3 is built from 18 residues. V shed 5 bases, J shed 1 base, and the junction held 7 bases outside the gene matches. On this clone itself: Its antigen is not identified.

The material was peripheral blood, obtained in a trial of Ad26.COV2.S vaccine versus placebo. The chain recombines TRBV7-3 with TRBJ2-3, with 15 bases fitting TRBD2. The receptor was isolated from a person between 18 and 65 years old who received the Ad26.COV2.S COVID-19 vaccine or a placebo. The CDR3 coding sequence is TGTGCCAGCAGCCGAGGACTAGCGGGGGGGCTGGGCACAGATACGCAGTATTTT. It is translated as CASSRGLAGGLGTDTQYF.